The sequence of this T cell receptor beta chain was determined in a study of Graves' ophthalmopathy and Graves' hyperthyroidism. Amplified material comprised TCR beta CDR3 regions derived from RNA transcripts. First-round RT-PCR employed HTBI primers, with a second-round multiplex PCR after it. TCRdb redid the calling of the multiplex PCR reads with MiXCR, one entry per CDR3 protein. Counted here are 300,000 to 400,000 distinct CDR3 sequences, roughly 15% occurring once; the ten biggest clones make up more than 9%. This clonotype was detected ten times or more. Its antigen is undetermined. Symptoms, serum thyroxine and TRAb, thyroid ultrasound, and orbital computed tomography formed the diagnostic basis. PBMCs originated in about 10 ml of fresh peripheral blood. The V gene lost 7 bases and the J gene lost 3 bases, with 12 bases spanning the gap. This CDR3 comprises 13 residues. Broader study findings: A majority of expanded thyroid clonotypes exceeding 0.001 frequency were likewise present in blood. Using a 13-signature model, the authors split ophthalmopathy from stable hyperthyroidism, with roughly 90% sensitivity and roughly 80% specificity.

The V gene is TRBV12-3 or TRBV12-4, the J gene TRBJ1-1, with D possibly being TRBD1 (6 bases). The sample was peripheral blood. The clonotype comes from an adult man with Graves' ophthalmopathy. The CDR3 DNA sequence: TGTGCCAGCATCCAAAGGGGGTACACTGAAGCTTTCTTT. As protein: CASIQRGYTEAFF.